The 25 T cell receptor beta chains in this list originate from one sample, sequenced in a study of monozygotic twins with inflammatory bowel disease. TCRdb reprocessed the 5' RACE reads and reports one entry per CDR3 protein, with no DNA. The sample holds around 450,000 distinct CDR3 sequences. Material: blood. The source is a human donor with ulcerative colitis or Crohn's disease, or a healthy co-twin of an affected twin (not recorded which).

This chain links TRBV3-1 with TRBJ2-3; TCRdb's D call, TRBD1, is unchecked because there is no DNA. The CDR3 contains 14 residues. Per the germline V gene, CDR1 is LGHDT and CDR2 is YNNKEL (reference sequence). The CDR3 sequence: CASSRRGAADTQYF.

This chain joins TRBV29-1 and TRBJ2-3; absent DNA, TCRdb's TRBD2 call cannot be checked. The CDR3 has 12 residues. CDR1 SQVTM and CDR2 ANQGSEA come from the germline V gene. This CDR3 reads CSVIAGADTQYF.

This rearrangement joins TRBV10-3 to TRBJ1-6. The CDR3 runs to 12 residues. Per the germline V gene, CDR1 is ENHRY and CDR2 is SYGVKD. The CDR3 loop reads CAISERDSPLHF.

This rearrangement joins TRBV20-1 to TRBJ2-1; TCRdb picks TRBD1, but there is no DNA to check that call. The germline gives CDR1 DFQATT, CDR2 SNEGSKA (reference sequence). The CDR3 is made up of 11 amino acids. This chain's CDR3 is CSAGGTGDSFF.

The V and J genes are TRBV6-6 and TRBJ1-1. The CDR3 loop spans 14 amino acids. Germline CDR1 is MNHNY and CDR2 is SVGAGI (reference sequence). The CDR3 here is CASSFAEGNTEAFF.

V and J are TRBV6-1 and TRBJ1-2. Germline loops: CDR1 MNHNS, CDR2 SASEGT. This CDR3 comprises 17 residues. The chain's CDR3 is CATEGRVGDGANYGYTF.

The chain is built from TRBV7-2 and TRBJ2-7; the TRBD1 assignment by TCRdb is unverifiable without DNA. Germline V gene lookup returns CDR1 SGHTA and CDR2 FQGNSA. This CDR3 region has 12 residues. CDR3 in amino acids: CASRGQLNEQYF.

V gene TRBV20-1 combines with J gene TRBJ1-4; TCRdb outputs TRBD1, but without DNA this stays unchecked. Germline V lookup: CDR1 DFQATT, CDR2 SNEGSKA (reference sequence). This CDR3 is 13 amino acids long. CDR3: CSAQTGSSSGLFF.

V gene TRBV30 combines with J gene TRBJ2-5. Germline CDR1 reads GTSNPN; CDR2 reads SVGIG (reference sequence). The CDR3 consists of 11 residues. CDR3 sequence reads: CAWSYWETQYF.

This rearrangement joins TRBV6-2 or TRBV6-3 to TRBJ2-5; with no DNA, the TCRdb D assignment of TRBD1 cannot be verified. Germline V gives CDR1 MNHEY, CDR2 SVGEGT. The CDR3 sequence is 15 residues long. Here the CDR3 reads CASRQGVLVQETQYF.

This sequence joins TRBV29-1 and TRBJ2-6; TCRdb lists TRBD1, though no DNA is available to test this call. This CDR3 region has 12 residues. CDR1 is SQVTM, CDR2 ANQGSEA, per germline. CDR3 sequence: CSVRTGTNVLTF.

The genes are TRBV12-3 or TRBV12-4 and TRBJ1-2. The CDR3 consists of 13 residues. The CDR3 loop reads CASSFGVLRGYTF.

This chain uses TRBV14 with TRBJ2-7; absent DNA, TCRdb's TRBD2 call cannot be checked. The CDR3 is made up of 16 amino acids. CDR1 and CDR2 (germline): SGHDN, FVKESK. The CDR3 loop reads CASSQNAASGSYEQYF.

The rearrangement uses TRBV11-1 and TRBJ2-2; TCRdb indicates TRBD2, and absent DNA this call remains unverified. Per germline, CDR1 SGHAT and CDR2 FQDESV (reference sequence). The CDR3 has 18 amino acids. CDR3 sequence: CASSIRLAGGQYTGELFF.

The CDR3 is CAWSIQAVEQYF. This chain links TRBV30 with TRBJ2-7; the D call from TCRdb, TRBD2, cannot be confirmed without DNA. Germline V gene lookup returns CDR1 GTSNPN and CDR2 SVGIG (reference sequence). The CDR3 is 12 amino acids.

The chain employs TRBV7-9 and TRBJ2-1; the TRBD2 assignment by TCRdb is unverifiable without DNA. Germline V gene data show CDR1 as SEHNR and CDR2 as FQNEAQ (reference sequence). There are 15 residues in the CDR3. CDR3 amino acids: CASSAFREGYNEQFF.

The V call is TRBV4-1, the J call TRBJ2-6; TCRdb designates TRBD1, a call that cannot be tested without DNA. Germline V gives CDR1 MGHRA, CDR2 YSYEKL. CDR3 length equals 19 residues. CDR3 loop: CASSHRLGTGGTGANALTF.

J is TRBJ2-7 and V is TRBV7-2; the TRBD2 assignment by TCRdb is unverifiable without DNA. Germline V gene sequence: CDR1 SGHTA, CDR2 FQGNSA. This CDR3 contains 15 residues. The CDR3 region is CASSLQAGGSYEQYF.

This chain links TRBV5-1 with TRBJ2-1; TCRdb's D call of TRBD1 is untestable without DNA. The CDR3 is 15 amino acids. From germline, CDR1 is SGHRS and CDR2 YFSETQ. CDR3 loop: CASSFPGQVYNEQFF.

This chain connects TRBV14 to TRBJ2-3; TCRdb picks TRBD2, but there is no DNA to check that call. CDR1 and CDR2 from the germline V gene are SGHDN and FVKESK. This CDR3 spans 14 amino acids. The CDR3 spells CASSQGALSDTQYF.

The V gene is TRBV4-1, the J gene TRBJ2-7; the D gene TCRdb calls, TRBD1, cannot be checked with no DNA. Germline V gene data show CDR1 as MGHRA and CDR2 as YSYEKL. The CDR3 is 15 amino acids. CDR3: CASSHTTGVGYEQYF.

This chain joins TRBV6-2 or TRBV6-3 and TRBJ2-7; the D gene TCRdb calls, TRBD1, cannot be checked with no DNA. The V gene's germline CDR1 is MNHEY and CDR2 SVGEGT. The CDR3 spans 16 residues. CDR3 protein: CASSRGDSPALYEQYF.

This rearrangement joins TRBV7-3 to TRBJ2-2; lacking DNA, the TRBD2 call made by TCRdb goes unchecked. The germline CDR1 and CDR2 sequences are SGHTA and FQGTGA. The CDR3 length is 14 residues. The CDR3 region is CASSPGLVSGELFF.

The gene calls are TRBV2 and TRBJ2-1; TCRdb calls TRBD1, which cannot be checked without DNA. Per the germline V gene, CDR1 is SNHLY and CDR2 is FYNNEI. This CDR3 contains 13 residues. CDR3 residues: CASPGTANNEQFF.

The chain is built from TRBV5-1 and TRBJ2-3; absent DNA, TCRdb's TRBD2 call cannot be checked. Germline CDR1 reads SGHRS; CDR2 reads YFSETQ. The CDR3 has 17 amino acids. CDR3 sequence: CASSLNPSGASTDTQYF.